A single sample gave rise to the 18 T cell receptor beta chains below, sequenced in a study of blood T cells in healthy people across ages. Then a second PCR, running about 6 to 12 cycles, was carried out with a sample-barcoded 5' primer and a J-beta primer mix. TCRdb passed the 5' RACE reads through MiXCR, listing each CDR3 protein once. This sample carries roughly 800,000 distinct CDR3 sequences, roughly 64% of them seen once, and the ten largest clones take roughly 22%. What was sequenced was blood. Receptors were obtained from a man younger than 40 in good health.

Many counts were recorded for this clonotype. CDR3 sequence: CASSSTDTQYF. The CDR3 region has the DNA TGTGCCAGCAGCTCCACAGATACGCAGTATTTT. The rearrangement uses TRBV7-2 and TRBJ2-3; D ambiguous. Trimming left V 4 bases short and J 2 bases short, with 1 base between. The CDR3 has 11 residues. Germline loops: CDR1 SGHTA, CDR2 FQGNSA. Supplemented by reference TRBV7-2 and TRBJ2-3, the full variable domain reads GAGVSQSPSNKVTEKGKDVELRCDPISGHTALYWYRQSLGQGLEFLIYFQGNSAPDKSGLPSDRFSAERTGGSVSTLTIQRTQQEDSAVYLCASSSTDTQYFGPGTRLTVL.

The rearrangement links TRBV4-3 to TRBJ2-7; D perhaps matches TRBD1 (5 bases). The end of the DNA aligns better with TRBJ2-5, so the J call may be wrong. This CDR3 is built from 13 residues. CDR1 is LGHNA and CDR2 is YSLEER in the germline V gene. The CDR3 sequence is CASSQDSQGTQYF. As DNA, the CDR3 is TGCGCCAGCAGCCAAGACTCCCAGGGGACCCAGTACTTC.

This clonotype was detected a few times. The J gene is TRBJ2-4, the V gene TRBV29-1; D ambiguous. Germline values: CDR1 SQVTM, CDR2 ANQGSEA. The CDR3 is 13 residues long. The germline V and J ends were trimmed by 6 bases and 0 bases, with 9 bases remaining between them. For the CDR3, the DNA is TGCAGCGTCATGACTCTAGCCAAAAACATTCAGTACTTC. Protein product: CSVMTLAKNIQYF.

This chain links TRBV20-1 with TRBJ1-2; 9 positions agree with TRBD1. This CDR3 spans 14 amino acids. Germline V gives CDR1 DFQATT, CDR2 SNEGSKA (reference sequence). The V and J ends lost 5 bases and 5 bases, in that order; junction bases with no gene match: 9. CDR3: CSADTGTGSYGYTF. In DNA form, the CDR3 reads TGCAGTGCTGACACCGGGACAGGGAGTTATGGCTACACCTTC.

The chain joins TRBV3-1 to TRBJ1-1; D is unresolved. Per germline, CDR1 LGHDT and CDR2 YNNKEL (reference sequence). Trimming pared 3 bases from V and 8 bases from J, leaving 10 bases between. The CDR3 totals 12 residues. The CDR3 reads CASSHPFAEAFF. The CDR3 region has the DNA TGTGCCAGCAGCCATCCCTTCGCAGAAGCTTTCTTT.

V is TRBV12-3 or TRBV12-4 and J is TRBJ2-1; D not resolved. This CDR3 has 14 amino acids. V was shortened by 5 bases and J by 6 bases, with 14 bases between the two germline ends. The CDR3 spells CASSRSDGLNEQFF. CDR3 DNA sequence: TGTGCCAGCAGTCGTTCGGACGGGCTCAATGAGCAGTTCTTC.

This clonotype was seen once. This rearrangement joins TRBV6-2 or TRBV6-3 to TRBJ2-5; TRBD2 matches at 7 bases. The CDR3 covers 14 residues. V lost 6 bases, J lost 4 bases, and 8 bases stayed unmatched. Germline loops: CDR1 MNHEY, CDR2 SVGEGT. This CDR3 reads CASRRLREVETQYF. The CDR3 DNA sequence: TGTGCCAGCAGACGCCTCCGGGAGGTAGAGACCCAGTACTTC.

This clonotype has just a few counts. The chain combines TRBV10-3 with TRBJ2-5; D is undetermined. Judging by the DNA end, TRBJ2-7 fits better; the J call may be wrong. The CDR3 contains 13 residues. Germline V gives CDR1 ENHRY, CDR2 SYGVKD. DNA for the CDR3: TGTGCCATCAGCAACCAGGAGTGGTACGAGCAGTACTTC. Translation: CAISNQEWYEQYF.

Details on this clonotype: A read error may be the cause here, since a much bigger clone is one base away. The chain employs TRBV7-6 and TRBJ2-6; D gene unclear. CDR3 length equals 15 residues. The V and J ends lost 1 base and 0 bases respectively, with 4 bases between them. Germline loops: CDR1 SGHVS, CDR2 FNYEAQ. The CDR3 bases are TGTGCCAGCAGCTTAGAGAGCTCTGGGGCCAACGTCCTGACTTTC. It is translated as CASSLESSGANVLTF.

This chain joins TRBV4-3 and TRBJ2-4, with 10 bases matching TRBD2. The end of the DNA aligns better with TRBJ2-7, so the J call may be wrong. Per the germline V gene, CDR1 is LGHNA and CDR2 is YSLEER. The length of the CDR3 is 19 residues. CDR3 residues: CASSQDRVLAGESRDEQYF. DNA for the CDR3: TGCGCCAGCAGCCAAGATAGGGTCCTAGCGGGAGAAAGTAGAGACGAGCAGTACTTC.

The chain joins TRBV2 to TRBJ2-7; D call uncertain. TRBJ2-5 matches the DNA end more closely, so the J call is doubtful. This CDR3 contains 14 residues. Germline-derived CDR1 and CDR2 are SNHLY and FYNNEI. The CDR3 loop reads CASTSPSIKETQYF. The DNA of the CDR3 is TGTGCCAGCACCTCCCCCAGTATAAAGGAGACCCAGTACTTC.

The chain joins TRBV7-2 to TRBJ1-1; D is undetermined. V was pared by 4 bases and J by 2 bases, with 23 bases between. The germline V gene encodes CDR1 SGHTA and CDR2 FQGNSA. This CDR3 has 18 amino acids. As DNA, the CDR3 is TGTGCCAGCAGCTACCGTTACTGGGTTCGGAAAACTAACACTGAAGCTTTCTTT. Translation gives CASSYRYWVRKTNTEAFF.

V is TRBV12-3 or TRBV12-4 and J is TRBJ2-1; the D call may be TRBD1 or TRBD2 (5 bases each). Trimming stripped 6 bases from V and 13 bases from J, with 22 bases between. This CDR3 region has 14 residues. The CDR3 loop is CASSRESRDHPQFF. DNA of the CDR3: TGTGCCAGCAGCCGGGAATCCCGGGACCACCCCCAGTTCTTC.

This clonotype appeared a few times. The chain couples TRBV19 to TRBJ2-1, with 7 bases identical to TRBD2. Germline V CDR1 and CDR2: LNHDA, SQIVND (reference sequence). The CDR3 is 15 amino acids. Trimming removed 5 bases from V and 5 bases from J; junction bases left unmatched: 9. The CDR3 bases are TGTGCCAGTAGTGCCCCTGGACTAGTCGACAATGAGCAGTTCTTC. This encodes CASSAPGLVDNEQFF. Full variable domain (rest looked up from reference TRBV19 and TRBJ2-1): DGGITQSPKYLFRKEGQNVTLSCEQNLNHDAMYWYRQDPGQGLRLIYYSQIVNDFQKGDIAEGYSVSREKKESFPLTVTSAQKNPTAFYLCASSAPGLVDNEQFFGPGTRLTVL.

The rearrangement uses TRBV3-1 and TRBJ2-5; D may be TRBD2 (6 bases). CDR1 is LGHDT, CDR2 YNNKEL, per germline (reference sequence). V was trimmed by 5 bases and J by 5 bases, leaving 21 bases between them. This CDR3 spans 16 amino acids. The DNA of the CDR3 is TGTGCCAGCAGCGTCGCGGGATGGACGGGGAAGGAGACCCAGTACTTC. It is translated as CASSVAGWTGKETQYF.

CDR3 nucleotide sequence: TGTGCCAGCAGTGACCATTTAGCCTTTTTGTTCTTC. Protein: CASSDHLAFLFF. The V and J genes are TRBV2 and TRBJ2-1; D is unresolved. This CDR3 has 12 residues. Trimming cost V 3 bases and J 15 bases, with 15 bases left between them. Germline V lookup: CDR1 SNHLY, CDR2 FYNNEI.

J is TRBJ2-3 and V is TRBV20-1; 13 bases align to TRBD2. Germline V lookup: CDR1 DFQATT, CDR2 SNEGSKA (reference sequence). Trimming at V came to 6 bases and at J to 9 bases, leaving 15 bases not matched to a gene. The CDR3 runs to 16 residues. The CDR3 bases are TGCAGTGCGCGTCCCCCCGGGACTAGCGGGAAGGGAACGCAGTATTTT. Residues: CSARPPGTSGKGTQYF.

The chain's CDR3 is CASIDNWHGYTF. As DNA, the CDR3 is TGTGCCAGTATCGACAACTGGCATGGCTACACCTTC. The gene calls are TRBV6-5 and TRBJ1-2, with no clear D. The CDR3 is 12 residues long. V lost 9 bases, J lost 6 bases, and 14 bases lay in between. The germline CDR1 and CDR2 sequences are MNHEY and SVGAGI.